This entry features one T cell receptor beta chain sequence. Antigen: not known. V shed 5 bases, J shed 3 bases, and the junction held 2 bases outside the gene matches. There are 14 residues in the CDR3. The germline gives CDR1 ENHRY, CDR2 SYGVKD. These data come from a study of T cells in narcolepsy. Study-wide context: Enrolled donors included narcolepsy type 1 or type 2 patients and healthy controls.

Broader study findings: Some memory CD4+ repertoires had no autoreactive clone sequences. Autoreactive HCRT-specific and TRIB2-specific clonotypes were marked in same-patient CSF-versus-blood CD4+ comparisons.

Sequencing used immunoSEQ multiplex PCR; TCRdb keeps in-frame clones, though not all of them. The sample includes around 30,000 clones, over 75% of them seen just once. Material: CD45RA- memory CD4+ T cells from PBMCs. This sequence originates from a human donor with narcolepsy. The chain has TRBV10-3 and TRBJ2-3; 10 bases align to TRBD2. CDR3: CAISQREGTDTQYF. As DNA, the CDR3 is TGTGCCATCAGTCAGCGGGAGGGAACAGATACGCAGTATTTT.